What follows are 26 T cell receptor beta chains derived from one specimen sequenced in a study of cytomegalovirus exposure and HLA in healthy donors. The primer mix had 60 Vbeta and 13 Jbeta primers. TCRdb's table, derived via immunoSEQ multiplex PCR, lists solely in-frame clones and lacks some. Here the sample spans some 190,000 clones, around 82% being singletons. The sequenced sample consisted of PBMCs. The receptor set was obtained from a woman in her twenties or thirties in good health and CMV-seropositive.

V usage is TRBV7-8 and J usage is TRBJ1-5, with TRBD1 as a possible D gene (5 bases). CDR3 length: 14 residues. Germline V lookup: CDR1 SGHVS, CDR2 FQNEAQ. Between the trimmed V and J ends, which lost 8 bases and 4 bases, there was a span of 15 bases. The CDR3 nucleotides read TGTGCCAGCGGGGGGTCTGGGATAAATCAGCCCCAGCATTTT. As protein: CASGGSGINQPQHF.

The gene calls are TRBV28 and TRBJ2-5; 7 bases are shared with TRBD2. The junction had 13 bases not matched to a gene; V was cut back by 4 bases and J by 5 bases. The CDR3 is made up of 16 amino acids. The germline V gene encodes CDR1 MDHEN and CDR2 SYDVKM. This CDR3 reads CASSSLRDYPGETQYF. CDR3 nucleotide sequence: TGTGCCAGCAGTTCCCTCCGGGACTACCCTGGGGAGACCCAGTACTTC. Supplemented by reference TRBV28 and TRBJ2-5, the full variable domain reads DVKVTQSSRYLVKRTGEKVFLECVQDMDHENMFWYRQDPGLGLRLIYFSYDVKMKEKGDIPEGYSVSREKKERFSLILESASTNQTSMYLCASSSLRDYPGETQYFGPGTRLLVL.

J is TRBJ2-1 and V is TRBV5-4, with 7 bases matching TRBD1. This CDR3 contains 15 residues. V lost 4 bases to trimming and J lost 0 bases; unmatched junction nucleotides: 4. Germline-derived CDR1 and CDR2 are SGHNT and YYREEE (reference sequence). The CDR3 loop reads CASSPGQSSYNEQFF. For the CDR3, the DNA is TGTGCCAGCAGCCCGGGACAGAGCTCCTACAATGAGCAGTTCTTC.

This clone showed up just a few times. The chain joins TRBV14 to TRBJ2-5; the D gene is possibly TRBD2 (5 bases). The CDR3 has 17 amino acids. V was pared by 0 bases and J by 2 bases, with 16 bases between. Per the germline V gene, CDR1 is SGHDN and CDR2 is FVKESK. For the CDR3, the DNA is TGTGCCAGCAGCCAAGAAGCGGCGGGCCCCCTTCAAGAGACCCAGTACTTC. Its translation: CASSQEAAGPLQETQYF.

The chain employs TRBV6-5 and TRBJ1-4, with 9 bases identical to TRBD1. V dropped 4 bases and J dropped 5; count of bases not matched to a gene: 5. The length of the CDR3 is 15 residues. CDR1 is MNHEY and CDR2 is SVGAGI in the germline V gene. CDR3 nucleotides: TGTGCCAGCAGTTCCCGGACAGGGGTAAATGAAAAACTGTTTTTT. Residues: CASSSRTGVNEKLFF.

This clone was detected only once. The chain employs TRBV4-1 and TRBJ2-7, with 9 bases fitting TRBD1. The germline gives CDR1 MGHRA, CDR2 YSYEKL. This CDR3 spans 15 amino acids. The V gene end was trimmed by 5 bases and the J gene end by 2 bases; junction bases not matched to a gene: 7. CDR3 in amino acids: CASSTQRQGAYEQYF. As DNA, the CDR3 is TGCGCCAGCAGCACGCAAAGACAGGGGGCCTACGAGCAGTACTTC.

V usage is TRBV29-1 and J usage is TRBJ2-7; 8 bases are a match to TRBD1. This CDR3 contains 14 residues. V lost 3 bases and J lost 4; bases outside the gene matches: 8. Germline CDR1 SQVTM, CDR2 ANQGSEA. In nucleotides, the CDR3 is TGCAGCGTTGAGTCCCGACAGGGGCGGTACGAGCAGTACTTC. It encodes CSVESRQGRYEQYF.

The chain's CDR3 is CASSLSIGVKRGSPLHF. The CDR3 region has the DNA TGTGCCAGCAGCTTGTCTATTGGTGTCAAAAGAGGGTCACCCCTCCACTTT. The chain links TRBV5-6 to TRBJ1-6; D unresolved. V was shortened by 1 base and J by 10 bases, with 21 bases between the two germline ends. This CDR3 spans 17 amino acids. The germline V gene has CDR1 SGHDT and CDR2 YYEEEE.

CDR3 protein: CASSTSRGYGYTF. In DNA form, the CDR3 reads TGTGCCAGCAGCACTAGTCGGGGGTATGGCTACACCTTC. The V and J genes are TRBV11-2 and TRBJ1-2; tentative D call: TRBD1 (5 bases). Germline lookup yields CDR1 SGHAT and CDR2 FQNNGV. The CDR3 is 13 amino acids. Trimming pared 5 bases from V and 5 bases from J, leaving 12 bases between.

This chain connects TRBV28 to TRBJ1-1; D ambiguous. The CDR3 loop spans 12 amino acids. Germline values: CDR1 MDHEN, CDR2 SYDVKM. V lost 1 base and J lost 4, with 4 bases in between. The CDR3 loop reads CASSLSSTEAFF. The DNA of the CDR3 is TGTGCCAGCAGTTTATCTAGCACTGAAGCTTTCTTT.

V usage is TRBV9 and J usage is TRBJ2-3; 9 nucleotides line up with TRBD2. J lost 0 bases, V lost 6 bases, and 5 bases had no gene match. The CDR3 consists of 15 residues. Germline-derived CDR1 and CDR2 are SGDLS and YYNGEE. The CDR3 bases are TGTGCCAGCATCCTAGCGGGGCTAAGCACAGATACGCAGTATTTT. This codes for CASILAGLSTDTQYF.

There are a few counts of this clone. The rearrangement links TRBV2 to TRBJ1-5; possible D gene TRBD1, 5 bases. This CDR3 is 16 amino acids long. In germline, CDR1 is SNHLY, CDR2 FYNNEI. Trimming shortened V by 6 bases and J by 0 bases, and 15 bases separated the two germline ends. The DNA of the CDR3 is TGTGCCAGCAGCTCATCCCGGGACTATAGCAATCAGCCCCAGCATTTT. Protein: CASSSSRDYSNQPQHF.

The chain recombines TRBV9 with TRBJ2-2; a possible D gene is TRBD1 (6 bases). There are 15 residues in the CDR3. V was pared by 2 bases and J by 2 bases, with 10 bases between. Germline V gene lookup returns CDR1 SGDLS and CDR2 YYNGEE. The CDR3 loop is CASSVKQGNTGELFF. The DNA of the CDR3 is TGTGCCAGCAGCGTCAAACAGGGTAACACCGGGGAGCTGTTTTTT. The full variable domain, with the rest looked up from reference TRBV9 and TRBJ2-2, is DSGVTQTPKHLITATGQRVTLRCSPRSGDLSVYWYQQSLDQGLQFLIQYYNGEERAKGNILERFSAQQFPDLHSELNLSSLELGDSALYFCASSVKQGNTGELFFGEGSRLTVL.

This clone was observed a single time. The chain links TRBV2 to TRBJ1-5; no clear D. V lost 3 bases and J lost 5, with 11 bases in between. The CDR3 totals 14 residues. Germline CDR1 and CDR2: SNHLY and FYNNEI. The CDR3 DNA sequence: TGTGCCAGCAGTGAGGGGAGTCCGTATCAGCCCCAGCATTTT. Translated: CASSEGSPYQPQHF.

The rearrangement uses TRBV28 and TRBJ1-4; D is uncertain. V shed 4 bases and J shed 1 base, with 16 bases lying between them. The germline V gene has CDR1 MDHEN and CDR2 SYDVKM. This CDR3 region has 17 residues. The CDR3 region has the DNA TGTGCCAGCAGTTCGCAGAAAGACACCGTAACTAATGAAAAACTGTTTTTT. Translated, it gives CASSSQKDTVTNEKLFF.

This chain uses TRBV28 with TRBJ1-1; TRBD1 matches 9 bases. This CDR3 has 17 amino acids. Germline V CDR1 and CDR2: MDHEN, SYDVKM. Losses at the gene ends were 4 bases for V and 1 base for J; bases not matched to a gene: 10. CDR3 protein: CASSYPTGGLTNTEAFF. DNA of the CDR3: TGTGCCAGCAGTTATCCGACAGGGGGACTTACGAACACTGAAGCTTTCTTT.

This chain links TRBV11-3 with TRBJ2-7; perhaps TRBD2 as D (7 bases). Trimming left V 0 bases short and J 3 bases short, with 24 bases between. The V gene's germline CDR1 is SGHNT and CDR2 YENEEA. This CDR3 comprises 19 residues. As DNA, the CDR3 is TGTGCCAGCAGCTTAGATCGGGGGGCAGGGACAAAAAGCCTCTACGAGCAGTACTTC. It yields the protein CASSLDRGAGTKSLYEQYF.

This sequence joins TRBV4-1 and TRBJ2-1; a weak D match, TRBD2 (7 bases). This CDR3 spans 17 amino acids. CDR1 MGHRA and CDR2 YSYEKL come from the germline V gene. V lost 0 bases to trimming and J lost 5 bases, with 17 bases between them. The CDR3 DNA reads TGCGCCAGCAGCCAAGAACGAGGGGGGGCCGCCGACAATGAGCAGTTCTTC. Translated: CASSQERGGAADNEQFF.

The chain combines TRBV28 with TRBJ2-7; D is perhaps TRBD1 (6 bases). The CDR3 has 14 amino acids. The V gene lost 6 bases and the J gene lost 3 bases, with 15 bases spanning the gap. Per germline, CDR1 MDHEN and CDR2 SYDVKM. This CDR3 reads CASSTGTRHYEQYF. The DNA of the CDR3 is TGTGCCAGCAGCACCGGGACAAGACACTACGAGCAGTACTTC.

This sequence joins TRBV2 and TRBJ2-3; D perhaps matches TRBD2 (6 bases). Trimming cost V 6 bases and J 5 bases, with 9 bases left between them. CDR3 length equals 12 residues. Germline loops: CDR1 SNHLY, CDR2 FYNNEI. The CDR3 DNA follows: TGTGCCAGCAGCGGGGGAGGAGATACGCAGTATTTT. It translates to CASSGGGDTQYF.

The chain is built from TRBV7-6 and TRBJ2-3, with TRBD1 identical over 9 bases. The CDR3 runs 15 residues. CDR1 SGHVS and CDR2 FNYEAQ come from the germline V gene. V lost 5 bases to trimming and J lost 6 bases; unmatched junction nucleotides: 9. Written as DNA, the CDR3 is TGTGCCAGCAGCAACCGGGACAGGGCCGCCGATACGCAGTATTTT. Translated, it gives CASSNRDRAADTQYF.

This chain links TRBV7-2 with TRBJ2-5; the match to TRBD1 covers 8 bases. The germline V gene encodes CDR1 SGHTA and CDR2 FQGNSA. CDR3 length: 14 amino acids. The junction had 3 bases not matched to a gene; V was cut back by 3 bases and J by 3 bases. The CDR3 nucleotides read TGTGCCAGCAGCTTTCGGACAGGGAAAGAGACCCAGTACTTC. This translates into CASSFRTGKETQYF.

This CDR3 is CASSPHRDSQAFF. CDR3 DNA: TGTGCCAGCTCACCTCATAGGGACAGTCAGGCTTTCTTT. The chain joins TRBV18 to TRBJ1-1, with TRBD1 matching 7 bases. The CDR3 totals 13 residues. V lost 3 bases, J lost 11 bases, and 9 bases stayed unmatched. The germline gives CDR1 KGHSH, CDR2 LQKENI.

The V gene is TRBV5-4, the J gene TRBJ1-2, with D possibly being TRBD1 (6 bases). Trimming pared 5 bases from V and 3 bases from J, leaving 14 bases between. CDR3 size: 14 residues. The V gene's germline CDR1 is SGHNT and CDR2 YYREEE (reference sequence). Written as DNA, the CDR3 is TGTGCCAGCAGTTTAGGGGGAGTGGACTATGGCTACACCTTC. Protein sequence: CASSLGGVDYGYTF.

CDR3 nucleotide sequence: TGCGCCAGCAGCCGGGGACAGGTCCTAGACGAGCAGTACTTC. This translates into CASSRGQVLDEQYF. The V call is TRBV4-1, the J call TRBJ2-7, with 8 bases aligning to TRBD1. The CDR3 runs 14 residues. Germline assignment: CDR1 MGHRA and CDR2 YSYEKL. J gave up 5 bases and V 4 bases, and 7 bases lay outside the gene matches.

The J gene is TRBJ1-5, the V gene TRBV19; 9 bases are a match to TRBD1. The CDR3 covers 18 residues. V lost 9 bases, J lost 6 bases, and 21 bases stayed unmatched. The germline gives CDR1 LNHDA, CDR2 SQIVND (reference sequence). CDR3 region: CASQPSPGTGFGIQPQHF. The CDR3 region has the DNA TGTGCCAGCCAACCATCCCCCGGGACAGGGTTTGGGATTCAGCCCCAGCATTTT.